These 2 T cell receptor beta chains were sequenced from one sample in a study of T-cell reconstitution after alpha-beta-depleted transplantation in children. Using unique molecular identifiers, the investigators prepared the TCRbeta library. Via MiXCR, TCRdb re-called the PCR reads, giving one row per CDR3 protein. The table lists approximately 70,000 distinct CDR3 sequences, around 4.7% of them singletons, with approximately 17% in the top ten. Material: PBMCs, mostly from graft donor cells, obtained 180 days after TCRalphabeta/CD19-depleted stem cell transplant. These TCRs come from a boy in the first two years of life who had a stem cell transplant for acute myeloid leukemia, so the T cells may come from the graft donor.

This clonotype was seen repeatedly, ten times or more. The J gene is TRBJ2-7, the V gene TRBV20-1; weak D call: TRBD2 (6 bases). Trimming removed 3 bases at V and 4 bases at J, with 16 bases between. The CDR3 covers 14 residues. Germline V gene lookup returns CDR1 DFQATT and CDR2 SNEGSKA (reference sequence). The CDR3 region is CSASLGAGPYEQYV. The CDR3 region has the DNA TGCAGTGCTAGCTTGGGAGCGGGCCCATACGAGCAGTACGTC.

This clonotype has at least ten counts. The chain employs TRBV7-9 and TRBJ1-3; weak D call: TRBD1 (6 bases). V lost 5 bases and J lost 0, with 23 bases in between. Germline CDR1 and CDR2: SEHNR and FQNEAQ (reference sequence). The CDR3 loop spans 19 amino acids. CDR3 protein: CASSPHTTGPLFSGNTIYF. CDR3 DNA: TGTGCCAGCAGCCCGCACACGACAGGTCCCTTATTCTCTGGAAACACCATATATTTT.